This is a list of T cell receptor beta chains from one sample in a study of post-analysis software for immune sequencing data. TCRdb itself ran the PCR reads through MiXCR, one entry per CDR3 protein. The table has about 820,000 distinct CDR3 sequences, approximately 53% seen once. The sample was blood. The receptors shown here come from a girl aged 10 to 17 with multiple sclerosis. Each CDR3 is given without its conserved first and last residue. Some rows have no size entry. The others give once, few or many, or a class for an expanded clone.

clone size: few; V gene: TRBV7-2; J gene: TRBJ2-7; CDR3 protein: ASSLAPGLATYEQY
clone size: few; V gene: TRBV5-1; J gene: TRBJ2-6; CDR3 protein: ASSLVRASGANVLT
clone size: few; V gene: TRBV9; J gene: TRBJ2-3; CDR3 protein: ASSVVGPSTDTQY
clone size: few; V gene: TRBV29-1; J gene: TRBJ2-3; CDR3 protein: SVGWDRGRLKQY
clone size: .; V gene: TRBV6-6; J gene: TRBJ2-7; CDR3 protein: ASTKQAPSYEQY
clone size: few; V gene: TRBV6-5; J gene: TRBJ2-7; CDR3 protein: ASSDRASSAYEQY
clone size: .; V gene: TRBV4-2; J gene: TRBJ1-1; CDR3 protein: ASSQGSDRDTEAF
clone size: once; V gene: TRBV3-1; J gene: TRBJ2-6; CDR3 protein: ASSQEYGGGANVLT
clone size: .; V gene: TRBV11-1; J gene: TRBJ2-7; CDR3 protein: ASSPGHGNEQY
clone size: .; V gene: TRBV6-5; J gene: TRBJ1-4; CDR3 protein: ASSRAFQYKEKLF
clone size: .; V gene: TRBV3-1; J gene: TRBJ2-1; CDR3 protein: ASSQGASGGEQF
clone size: .; V gene: TRBV12-3/TRBV12-4; J gene: TRBJ1-5; CDR3 protein: ASSSNRGAVGNQPQH
clone size: .; V gene: TRBV2; J gene: TRBJ2-3; CDR3 protein: ASSAGNGDTQY
clone size: once; V gene: TRBV10-2; J gene: TRBJ2-1; CDR3 protein: ASSELLAGVGNEQF
clone size: .; V gene: TRBV5-1; J gene: TRBJ2-3; CDR3 protein: ASSLAAGLAGGGKDTQY
clone size: .; V gene: TRBV29-1; J gene: TRBJ2-7; CDR3 protein: SVAQTGGHEQY
clone size: few; V gene: TRBV3-1; J gene: TRBJ1-5; CDR3 protein: ASSQAGGEQPQH
clone size: .; V gene: TRBV20-1; J gene: TRBJ1-1; CDR3 protein: SARGGPRPGRAF
clone size: .; V gene: TRBV20-1; J gene: TRBJ2-5; CDR3 protein: SASPGRAQETQY
clone size: few; V gene: TRBV4-1; J gene: TRBJ2-5; CDR3 protein: ASSDRDPGETQY
clone size: .; V gene: TRBV28; J gene: TRBJ2-7; CDR3 protein: ASTITGTYEQY
clone size: few; V gene: TRBV20-1; J gene: TRBJ2-3; CDR3 protein: SARQGPGTDTQY
clone size: .; V gene: TRBV27; J gene: TRBJ2-7; CDR3 protein: ASSFSGTGLNEQY
clone size: few; V gene: TRBV20-1; J gene: .; CDR3 protein: SARDQGRGGAETQY
clone size: .; V gene: TRBV7-3; J gene: TRBJ2-7; CDR3 protein: ASSLISGKGFNEQY
clone size: .; V gene: TRBV20-1; J gene: TRBJ2-1; CDR3 protein: SARGNNEQF
clone size: .; V gene: TRBV3-1; J gene: TRBJ2-1; CDR3 protein: ASSLLSGSSGEQF
clone size: .; V gene: TRBV20-1; J gene: TRBJ2-5; CDR3 protein: SARVDRRQRYQETQY
clone size: .; V gene: TRBV7-2; J gene: .; CDR3 protein: ASSLARKGLAGGDTQY
clone size: .; V gene: TRBV29-1; J gene: TRBJ2-4; CDR3 protein: SVVSPLRDIQY
clone size: .; V gene: TRBV12-3/TRBV12-4; J gene: TRBJ2-5; CDR3 protein: ASAPLAGGTQY
clone size: .; V gene: TRBV12-3/TRBV12-4; J gene: TRBJ2-7; CDR3 protein: ASSTVAYSYEQY
clone size: .; V gene: TRBV27; J gene: TRBJ1-2; CDR3 protein: ASSSPIHGKNYGYT
clone size: .; V gene: TRBV6-5; J gene: TRBJ2-2; CDR3 protein: ASSLGGSGVRNTGELF
clone size: .; V gene: TRBV24-1; J gene: TRBJ1-1; CDR3 protein: ATSDPRVIGGAF
clone size: .; V gene: TRBV19; J gene: TRBJ1-5; CDR3 protein: ASSIRDRGGIVNQPQH
clone size: .; V gene: TRBV5-1; J gene: TRBJ2-3; CDR3 protein: ASSLPSLARTDTQY
clone size: .; V gene: TRBV28; J gene: TRBJ2-7; CDR3 protein: ASSPPGLAAQSSYEQY
clone size: .; V gene: TRBV29-1; J gene: .; CDR3 protein: SVGAGSGEQY
clone size: .; V gene: TRBV20-1; J gene: TRBJ2-1; CDR3 protein: SARRSGGAKEQF